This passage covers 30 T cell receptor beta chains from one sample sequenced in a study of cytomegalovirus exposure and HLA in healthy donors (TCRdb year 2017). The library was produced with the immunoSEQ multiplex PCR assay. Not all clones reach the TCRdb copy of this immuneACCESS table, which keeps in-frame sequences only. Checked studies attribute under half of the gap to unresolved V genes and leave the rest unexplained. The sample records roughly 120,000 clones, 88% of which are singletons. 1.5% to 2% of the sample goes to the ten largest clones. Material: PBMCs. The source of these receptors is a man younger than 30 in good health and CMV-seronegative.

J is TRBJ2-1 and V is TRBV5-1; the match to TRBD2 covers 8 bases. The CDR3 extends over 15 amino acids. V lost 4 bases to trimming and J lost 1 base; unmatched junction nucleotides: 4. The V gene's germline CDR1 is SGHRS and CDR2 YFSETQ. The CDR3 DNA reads TGCGCCAGCAGCCCACTAGCGGTTTCCTACAATGAGCAGTTCTTC. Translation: CASSPLAVSYNEQFF.

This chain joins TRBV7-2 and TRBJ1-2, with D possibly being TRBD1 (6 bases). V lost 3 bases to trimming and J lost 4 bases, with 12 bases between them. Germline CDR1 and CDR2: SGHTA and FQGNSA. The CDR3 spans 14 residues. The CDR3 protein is CASSFGDTLYGYTF. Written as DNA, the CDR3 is TGTGCCAGCAGCTTTGGGGACACTCTCTATGGCTACACCTTC. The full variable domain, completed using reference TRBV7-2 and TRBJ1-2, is GAGVSQSPSNKVTEKGKDVELRCDPISGHTALYWYRQSLGQGLEFLIYFQGNSAPDKSGLPSDRFSAERTGGSVSTLTIQRTQQEDSAVYLCASSFGDTLYGYTFGSGTRLTVV.

In nucleotides, the CDR3 is TGTGCCAGCAGCTTGGCCAGGGACAAAATCGGGTACGAGCAGTACTTC. Its translation: CASSLARDKIGYEQYF. The V gene is TRBV5-4, the J gene TRBJ2-7; TRBD1 might be the D (6 bases). Trimming stripped 0 bases from V and 4 bases from J, with 17 bases between. This CDR3 has 16 residues. Germline V lookup: CDR1 SGHNT, CDR2 YYREEE (reference sequence).

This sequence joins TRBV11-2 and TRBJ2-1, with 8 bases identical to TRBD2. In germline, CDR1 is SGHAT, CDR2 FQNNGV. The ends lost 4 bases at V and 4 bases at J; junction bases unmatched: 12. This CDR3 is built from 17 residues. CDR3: CASSSKNSGTPYNEQFF. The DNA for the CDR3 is TGTGCCAGCAGCTCGAAGAATAGCGGGACTCCTTACAATGAGCAGTTCTTC.

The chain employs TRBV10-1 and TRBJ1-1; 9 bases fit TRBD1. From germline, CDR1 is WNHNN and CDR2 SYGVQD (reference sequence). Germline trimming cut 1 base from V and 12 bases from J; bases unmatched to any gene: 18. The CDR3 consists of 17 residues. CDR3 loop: CASSEWEPGQGLGLPFF. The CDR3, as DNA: TGCGCCAGCAGTGAGTGGGAACCGGGACAGGGATTGGGTTTGCCTTTCTTT.

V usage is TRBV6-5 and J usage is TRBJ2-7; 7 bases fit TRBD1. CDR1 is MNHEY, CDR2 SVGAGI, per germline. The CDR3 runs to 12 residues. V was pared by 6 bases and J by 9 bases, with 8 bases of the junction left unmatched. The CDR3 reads CASSPTGPVQYF. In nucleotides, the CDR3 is TGTGCCAGCAGCCCGACAGGGCCCGTGCAGTACTTC.

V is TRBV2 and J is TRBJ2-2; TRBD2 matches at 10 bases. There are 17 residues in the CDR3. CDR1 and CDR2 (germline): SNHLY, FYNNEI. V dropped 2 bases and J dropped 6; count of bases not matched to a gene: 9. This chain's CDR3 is CASSETSGAMAAGELFF. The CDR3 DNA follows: TGTGCCAGCAGTGAAACTAGCGGGGCGATGGCGGCCGGGGAGCTGTTTTTT.

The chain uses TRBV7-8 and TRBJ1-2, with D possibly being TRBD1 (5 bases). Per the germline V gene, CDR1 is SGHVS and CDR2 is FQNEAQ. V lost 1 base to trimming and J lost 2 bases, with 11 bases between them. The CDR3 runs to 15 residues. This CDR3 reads CASSLGNQGNYGYTF. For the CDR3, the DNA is TGTGCCAGCAGCTTAGGGAACCAGGGAAACTATGGCTACACCTTC.

As DNA, the CDR3 is TGCGCCAGCAGCCAAGGCGAGATTCCCGGGGAGCTGTTTTTT. As protein: CASSQGEIPGELFF. The rearrangement joins TRBV4-1 to TRBJ2-2; D not resolved. The CDR3 has 14 amino acids. The V end was cut by 1 base, the J end by 6 bases, with 9 bases between. Germline loops: CDR1 MGHRA, CDR2 YSYEKL.

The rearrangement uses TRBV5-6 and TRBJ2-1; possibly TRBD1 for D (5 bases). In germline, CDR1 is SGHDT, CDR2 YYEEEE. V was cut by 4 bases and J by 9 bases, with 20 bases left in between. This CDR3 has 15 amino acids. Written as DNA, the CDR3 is TGTGCCAGCAGCACAGCAGGGTTTGTTCGAAGTGAGCAGTTCTTC. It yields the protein CASSTAGFVRSEQFF.

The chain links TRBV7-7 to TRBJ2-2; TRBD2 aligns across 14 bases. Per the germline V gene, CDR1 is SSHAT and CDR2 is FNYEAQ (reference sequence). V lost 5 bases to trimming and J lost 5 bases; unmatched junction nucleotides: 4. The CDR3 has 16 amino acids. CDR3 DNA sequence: TGTGCCAGCAGCGCCGGGACTAGCGGGAGTACCGGGGAGCTGTTTTTT. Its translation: CASSAGTSGSTGELFF. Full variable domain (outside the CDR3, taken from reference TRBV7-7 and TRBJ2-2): GAGVSQSPRYKVTKRGQDVTLRCDPISSHATLYWYQQALGQGPEFLTYFNYEAQPDKSGLPSDRFSAERPEGSISTLTIQRTEQRDSAMYRCASSAGTSGSTGELFFGEGSRLTVL.

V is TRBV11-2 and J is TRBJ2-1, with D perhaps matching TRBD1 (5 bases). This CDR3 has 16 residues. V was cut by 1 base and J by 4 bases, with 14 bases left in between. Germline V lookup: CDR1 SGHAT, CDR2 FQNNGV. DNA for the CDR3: TGTGCCAGCAGCTTAGCCCAAGGGGCCCTATACAATGAGCAGTTCTTC. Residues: CASSLAQGALYNEQFF.

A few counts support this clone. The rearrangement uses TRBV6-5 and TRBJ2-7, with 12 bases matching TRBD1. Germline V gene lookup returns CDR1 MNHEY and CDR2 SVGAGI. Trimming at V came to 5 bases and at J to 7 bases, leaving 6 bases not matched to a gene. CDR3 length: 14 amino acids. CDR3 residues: CASSPGTGGREQYF. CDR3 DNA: TGTGCCAGCAGTCCCGGGACAGGGGGCCGGGAGCAGTACTTC.

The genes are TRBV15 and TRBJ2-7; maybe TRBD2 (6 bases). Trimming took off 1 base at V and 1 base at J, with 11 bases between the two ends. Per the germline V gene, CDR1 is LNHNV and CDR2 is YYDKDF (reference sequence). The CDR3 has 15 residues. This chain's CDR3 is CATSRGRGNSYEQYF. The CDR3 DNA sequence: TGTGCCACCAGCAGAGGACGGGGGAATTCCTACGAGCAGTACTTC. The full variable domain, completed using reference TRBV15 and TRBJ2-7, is DAMVIQNPRYQVTQFGKPVTLSCSQTLNHNVMYWYQQKSSQAPKLLFHYYDKDFNNEADTPDNFQSRRPNTSFCFLDIRSPGLGDTAMYLCATSRGRGNSYEQYFGPGTRLTVT.

CDR3 DNA sequence: TGTGCCGTACCGGGGACAGGGGAAAGGTTCACTGAAGCTTTCTTT. It codes for CAVPGTGERFTEAFF. The rearrangement uses TRBV5-4 and TRBJ1-1; 10 nucleotides agree with TRBD1. J was trimmed by 4 bases and V by 10 bases; bases with no gene match: 13. CDR3 length: 15 residues. The germline CDR1 and CDR2 sequences are SGHNT and YYREEE (reference sequence).

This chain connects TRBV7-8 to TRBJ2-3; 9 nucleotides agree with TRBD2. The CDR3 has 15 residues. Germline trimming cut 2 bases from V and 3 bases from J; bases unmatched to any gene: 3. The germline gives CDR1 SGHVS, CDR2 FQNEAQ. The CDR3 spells CASSLSSGSTDTQYF. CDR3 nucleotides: TGTGCCAGCAGCTTAAGTAGCGGGAGTACAGATACGCAGTATTTT.

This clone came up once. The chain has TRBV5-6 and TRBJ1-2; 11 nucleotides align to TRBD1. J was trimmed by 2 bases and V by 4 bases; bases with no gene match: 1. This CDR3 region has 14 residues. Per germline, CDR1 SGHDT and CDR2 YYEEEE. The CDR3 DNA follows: TGTGCCAGCAGCAGGGACAGGGGGAACTATGGCTACACCTTC. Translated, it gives CASSRDRGNYGYTF.

CDR3 residues: CAISTRAPGYTF. CDR3 bases: TGTGCCATCAGTACCAGGGCGCCCGGCTACACCTTC. The V gene is TRBV10-3, the J gene TRBJ1-2, with D maybe TRBD1 (5 bases). Per the germline V gene, CDR1 is ENHRY and CDR2 is SYGVKD. This CDR3 spans 12 amino acids. Trimming stripped 5 bases from V and 8 bases from J, with 12 bases between.

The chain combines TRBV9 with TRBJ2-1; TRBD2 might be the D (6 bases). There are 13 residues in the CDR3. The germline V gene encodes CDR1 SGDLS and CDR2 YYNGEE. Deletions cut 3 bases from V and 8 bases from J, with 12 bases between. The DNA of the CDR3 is TGTGCCAGCAGCGCACTCCCGGGAGATGAGCAGTTCTTC. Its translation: CASSALPGDEQFF.

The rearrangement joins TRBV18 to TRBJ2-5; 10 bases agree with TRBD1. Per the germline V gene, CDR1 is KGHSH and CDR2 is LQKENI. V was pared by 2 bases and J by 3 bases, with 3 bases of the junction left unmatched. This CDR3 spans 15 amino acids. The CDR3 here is CASSPWTGGEETQYF. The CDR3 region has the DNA TGTGCCAGCTCACCATGGACAGGGGGGGAAGAGACCCAGTACTTC.

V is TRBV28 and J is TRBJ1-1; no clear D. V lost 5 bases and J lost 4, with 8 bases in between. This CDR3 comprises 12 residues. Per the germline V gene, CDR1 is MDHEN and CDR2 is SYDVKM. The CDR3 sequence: CASSLPPTEAFF. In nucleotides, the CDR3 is TGTGCCAGCAGTCTTCCCCCCACTGAAGCTTTCTTT. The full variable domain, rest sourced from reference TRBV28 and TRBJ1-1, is DVKVTQSSRYLVKRTGEKVFLECVQDMDHENMFWYRQDPGLGLRLIYFSYDVKMKEKGDIPEGYSVSREKKERFSLILESASTNQTSMYLCASSLPPTEAFFGQGTRLTVV.

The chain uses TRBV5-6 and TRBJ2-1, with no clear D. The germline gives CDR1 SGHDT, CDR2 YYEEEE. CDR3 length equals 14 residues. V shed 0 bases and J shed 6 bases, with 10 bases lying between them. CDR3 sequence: CASSLGRKRNEQFF. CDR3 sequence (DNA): TGTGCCAGCAGCTTGGGCCGGAAGCGCAATGAGCAGTTCTTC.

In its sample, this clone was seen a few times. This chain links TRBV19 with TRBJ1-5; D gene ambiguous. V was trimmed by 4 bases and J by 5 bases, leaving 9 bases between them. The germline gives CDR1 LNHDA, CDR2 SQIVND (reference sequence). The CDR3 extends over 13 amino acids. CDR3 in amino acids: CASSTALDQPQHF. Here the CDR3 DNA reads TGTGCCAGTAGTACGGCTCTAGATCAGCCCCAGCATTTT.

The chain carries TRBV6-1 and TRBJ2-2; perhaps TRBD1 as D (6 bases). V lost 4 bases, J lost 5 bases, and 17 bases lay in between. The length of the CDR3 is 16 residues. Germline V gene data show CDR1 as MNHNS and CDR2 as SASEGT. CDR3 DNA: TGTGCCAGCAGTGCAGTTGTTAAAACAGGGACCGGGGAGCTGTTTTTT. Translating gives CASSAVVKTGTGELFF.

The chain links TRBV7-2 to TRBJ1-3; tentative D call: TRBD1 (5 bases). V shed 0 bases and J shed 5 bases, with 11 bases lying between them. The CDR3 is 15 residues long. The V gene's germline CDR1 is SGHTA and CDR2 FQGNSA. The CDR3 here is CASSLAAGRRNTIYF. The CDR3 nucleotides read TGTGCCAGCAGCTTAGCGGCAGGGCGTCGAAACACCATATATTTT. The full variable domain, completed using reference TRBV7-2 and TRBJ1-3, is GAGVSQSPSNKVTEKGKDVELRCDPISGHTALYWYRQSLGQGLEFLIYFQGNSAPDKSGLPSDRFSAERTGGSVSTLTIQRTQQEDSAVYLCASSLAAGRRNTIYFGEGSWLTVV.

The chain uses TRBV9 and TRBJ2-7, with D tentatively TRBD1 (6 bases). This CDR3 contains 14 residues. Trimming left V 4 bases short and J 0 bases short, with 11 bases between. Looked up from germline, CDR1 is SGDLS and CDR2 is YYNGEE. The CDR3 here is CASSPTGRSYEQYF. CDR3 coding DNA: TGTGCCAGCAGCCCGACAGGTCGCTCCTACGAGCAGTACTTC.

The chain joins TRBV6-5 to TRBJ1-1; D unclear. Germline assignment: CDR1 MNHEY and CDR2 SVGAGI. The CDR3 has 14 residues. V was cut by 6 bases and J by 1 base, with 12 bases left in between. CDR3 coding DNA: TGTGCCAGCAGCCCGGTAGAACCGAACACTGAAGCTTTCTTT. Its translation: CASSPVEPNTEAFF.

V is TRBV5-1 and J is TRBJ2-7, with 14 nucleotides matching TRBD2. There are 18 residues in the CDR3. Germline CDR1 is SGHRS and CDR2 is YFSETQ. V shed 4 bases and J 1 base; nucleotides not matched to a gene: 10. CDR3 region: CASSAGLAGDLVSYEQYF. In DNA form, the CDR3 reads TGCGCCAGCAGCGCGGGACTAGCGGGAGATCTCGTATCCTACGAGCAGTACTTC.

The CDR3 sequence is CASSFGQKRPTNEKLFF. The CDR3 bases are TGCGCCAGCAGCTTCGGACAGAAACGGCCAACTAATGAAAAACTGTTTTTT. The chain recombines TRBV5-1 with TRBJ1-4; possibly TRBD1 for D (6 bases). Germline-derived CDR1 and CDR2 are SGHRS and YFSETQ. Trimming took off 2 bases at V and 0 bases at J, with 14 bases between the two ends. This CDR3 comprises 17 residues.

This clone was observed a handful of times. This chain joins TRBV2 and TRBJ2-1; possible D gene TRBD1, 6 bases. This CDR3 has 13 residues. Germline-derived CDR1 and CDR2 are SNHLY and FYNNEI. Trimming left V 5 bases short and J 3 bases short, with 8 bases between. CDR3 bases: TGTGCCAGCAGTATACAGGGCTACAATGAGCAGTTCTTC. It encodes CASSIQGYNEQFF.